This T cell receptor (beta chain) was observed in a study of technical replicates of blood from several donors. This CDR3 region has 18 residues. The germline V gene encodes CDR1 SEHNR and CDR2 FQNEAQ (reference sequence). Germline trimming cut 4 bases from V and 2 bases from J; bases unmatched to any gene: 10. The assay was immunoSEQ multiplex PCR, and TCRdb's table has in-frame clones only and misses some. The sample contains 79,000 or so clones, over 75% of which appear only once. Sample: T cells isolated from PBMCs. This TCR was recovered from a human donor in good health. The rearrangement joins TRBV7-9 to TRBJ2-3, with 12 positions matching TRBD2. In DNA form, the CDR3 reads TGTGCCAGCAGCTCGGGACTAGCGGGCGGGAGAGACACAGATACGCAGTATTTT. This translates into CASSSGLAGGRDTDTQYF.